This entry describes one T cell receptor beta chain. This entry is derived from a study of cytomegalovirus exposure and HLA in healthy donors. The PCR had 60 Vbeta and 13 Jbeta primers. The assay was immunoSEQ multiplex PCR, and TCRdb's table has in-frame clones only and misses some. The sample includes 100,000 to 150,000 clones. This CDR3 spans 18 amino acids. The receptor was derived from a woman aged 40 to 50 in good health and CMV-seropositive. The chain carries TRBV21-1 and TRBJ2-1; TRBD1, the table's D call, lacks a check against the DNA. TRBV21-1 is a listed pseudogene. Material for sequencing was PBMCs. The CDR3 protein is CASSKMFKGTGRYNEQFF. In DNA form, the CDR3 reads TGTGCCAGCAGCAAAATGTTTAAAGGGACAGGGCGATACAATGAGCAGTTCTTC.